This TCR beta chain came from a study of response to subunit inactivated influenza vaccine. Using its own MiXCR run on the RT-PCR reads, TCRdb lists one record per CDR3 protein. The sample shows 450,000 to 550,000 distinct CDR3 sequences, about 25% of them seen only once. This clonotype appeared a few times. Its antigen is currently unknown. Study-wide points: It was suggested by the authors that few new T cells are recruited by each seasonal influenza vaccination.

The receptor's source is a man aged 45-60 years who received an inactivated influenza vaccine. Source: CD4+ T cells sorted from PBMCs, taken 4 to 6 days after vaccination.

The chain's CDR3 is CASSYISTEAFF. For the CDR3, the DNA is TGTGCCAGCAGTTATATAAGCACTGAAGCTTTCTTT. This rearrangement joins TRBV12-3 or TRBV12-4 to TRBJ1-1; the D is unclear. V gave up 4 bases and J gave up 4 bases, with 7 bases separating them. CDR3 length equals 12 residues.